Listed below are T cell receptor beta chains from one sample, sequenced in a study of CD8 T cells in Susac syndrome. TCRdb analysed the immunoSEQ multiplex PCR reads with MiXCR anew, one entry per CDR3 protein. The sample records 65,000 to 90,000 distinct CDR3 sequences, just under 95% being singletons. The sequencing sample was made of CD8+ T cells from PBMCs. The origin of the receptors is a human donor with multiple sclerosis. CDR3s include the opening cysteine and the closing phenylalanine or tryptophan. D genes are given only for firm matches. Clone sizes are given selectively: once, few, many, or a class where the clone is expanded.

>TRBV10-3|TRBJ1-1|-|-
CAINQVQSPTEAFF
TGTGCCATCAACCAGGTTCAATCTCCCACTGAAGCTTTCTTT
>TRBV6-1|TRBJ1-1|-|-
CASSEYGVTEAFF
TGTGCCAGCAGTGAGTACGGGGTCACTGAAGCTTTCTTT
>TRBV4-1|TRBJ1-5|-|-
CASGVSTGGSNQPQHF
TGCGCCAGCGGCGTTTCCACCGGGGGGAGCAATCAGCCCCAGCATTTT
>TRBV6-1|TRBJ1-1|-|-
CASARRQGVSEAFF
TGTGCCAGCGCCAGGCGTCAGGGAGTTTCCGAAGCTTTCTTT
>TRBV18|TRBJ2-7|-|-
CASSPPGSVEQYF
TGTGCCAGCTCACCACCTGGTAGTGTCGAGCAGTACTTC
>TRBV20-1|TRBJ2-1|TRBD2|once
CSARAPGTSKDNEQFF
TGCAGTGCTAGAGCCCCCGGGACTAGCAAGGACAATGAGCAGTTCTTC
>TRBV27|TRBJ2-7|-|-
CASSLSWGKPYEQYF
TGTGCCAGCAGTTTATCGTGGGGGAAGCCCTACGAGCAGTACTTC
>TRBV29-1|TRBJ2-7|TRBD1|-
CSGGTGGNEQYF
TGCAGCGGGGGGACAGGGGGCAACGAGCAGTACTTC
>TRBV9|TRBJ2-3|TRBD2|once
CASSPGLPDTQYF
TGTGCCAGCAGTCCGGGACTACCAGATACGCAGTATTTT
>TRBV19|TRBJ2-7|TRBD1|-
CASRTGVDEQYF
TGTGCCTCACGGACAGGGGTAGACGAGCAGTACTTC
>TRBV5-4|TRBJ1-2|TRBD1|-
CASSPGTDGYTF
TGTGCCAGCAGCCCAGGGACAGATGGCTACACCTTC
>TRBV7-9|TRBJ2-7|-|few
CASSFGAYEQYF
TGTGCCAGCAGCTTTGGTGCCTACGAGCAGTACTTC
>TRBV4-3|TRBJ2-2|-|-
CASSQGGTGELFF
TGCGCCAGCAGCCAAGGTGGCACCGGGGAGCTGTTTTTT
>TRBV29-1|TRBJ2-7|TRBD2|-
CSVGAGGLDEQYF
TGCAGCGTTGGAGCGGGAGGGCTAGATGAGCAGTACTTC
>TRBV7-9|TRBJ1-2|-|-
CASSPRERSYGYTF
TGTGCCAGCAGCCCCCGAGAACGATCCTATGGCTACACCTTC
>TRBV12-3/TRBV12-4|TRBJ2-3|-|-
CASSNSGSTDTQYF
TGTGCCAGCAGCAATTCTGGGAGCACAGATACGCAGTATTTT
>TRBV5-6|TRBJ2-1|TRBD2|-
CASSFSSSGSMYNEQFF
TGTGCCAGCAGCTTTTCCTCTAGCGGCTCGATGTACAATGAGCAGTTCTTC
>TRBV4-1|TRBJ1-3|-|-
CASSQESSGNTIYF
TGCGCCAGCAGCCAAGAAAGCTCTGGAAACACCATATATTTT
>TRBV6-2/TRBV6-3|TRBJ1-5|-|-
CASSYGGVQPQHF
TGTGCCAGCAGTTACGGGGGAGTTCAGCCCCAGCATTTT
>TRBV10-3|TRBJ1-2|-|-
CAISEWERGYTF
TGTGCCATCAGTGAGTGGGAGAGGGGCTACACCTTC
>TRBV9|TRBJ2-7|TRBD1|-
CASSEGQGFSYEQYF
TGTGCCAGCAGCGAGGGACAGGGGTTTTCGTACGAGCAGTACTTC